This passage covers 31 T cell receptor beta chains from one sample sequenced in a study of control samples from healthy donors and cancer patients. This table comes from immunoSEQ multiplex PCR, and its TCRdb copy is limited to in-frame clones, with some not included. Here the sample spans tens of thousands of clones, approximately 89% being singletons. Sequenced: PBMCs. These receptors all come from a man in his forties with colorectal cancer.

This chain links TRBV11-3 with TRBJ2-2; D perhaps matches TRBD1 (6 bases). Per the germline V gene, CDR1 is SGHNT and CDR2 is YENEEA. The CDR3 length is 16 residues. Trimming removed 5 bases at V and 0 bases at J, with 13 bases between. CDR3 bases: TGTGCCAGCAGCATAGGGGGAAGCACGAACACCGGGGAGCTGTTTTTT. This codes for CASSIGGSTNTGELFF.

This clone showed up just once. The rearrangement uses TRBV12-3 or TRBV12-4 and TRBJ2-4; perhaps TRBD1 as D (6 bases). This CDR3 spans 13 amino acids. Between the trimmed V and J ends, which lost 5 bases and 8 bases, there was a span of 13 bases. CDR3 coding DNA: TGTGCCAGCAGTCCACAGGGCTCGGACATTCAGTACTTC. It encodes CASSPQGSDIQYF.

This chain uses TRBV30 with TRBJ1-4; D call uncertain. The germline V gene encodes CDR1 GTSNPN and CDR2 SVGIG (reference sequence). The germline V and J ends were trimmed by 1 base and 6 bases, with 12 bases remaining between them. This CDR3 contains 14 residues. Here the CDR3 reads CAWSDGIGYEKLFF. The CDR3 nucleotides are TGTGCCTGGAGTGATGGGATAGGCTATGAAAAACTGTTTTTT.

The chain links TRBV6-2 or TRBV6-3 to TRBJ1-5; D is unresolved. There are 14 residues in the CDR3. From germline, CDR1 is MNHEY and CDR2 SVGEGT. V lost 0 bases and J lost 4, with 7 bases in between. CDR3 nucleotides: TGTGCCAGCAGTTACTCGGGATGGAATCAGCCCCAGCATTTT. As protein: CASSYSGWNQPQHF.

The chain uses TRBV12-5 and TRBJ1-2; D remains unclear. This CDR3 is 17 amino acids long. Germline CDR1 and CDR2: LGHNT and FRNRAP. Deletions cut 0 bases from V and 4 bases from J, with 18 bases between. This chain's CDR3 is CASGLVLGQALVYGYTF. As DNA, the CDR3 is TGTGCTAGTGGTTTGGTACTCGGGCAGGCCTTGGTCTATGGCTACACCTTC.

This chain joins TRBV11-2 and TRBJ2-1; D gene uncertain. Trimming took 5 bases from V and 0 from J, leaving 17 bases between them. Germline V gives CDR1 SGHAT, CDR2 FQNNGV. This CDR3 has 17 amino acids. The CDR3: CASSVRFAASSYNEQFF. The CDR3 bases are TGTGCCAGCAGCGTCCGATTCGCGGCTTCCTCCTACAATGAGCAGTTCTTC.

The rearrangement links TRBV4-3 to TRBJ1-2, with a possible D match to TRBD1 (5 bases). V dropped 3 bases and J dropped 8 bases, with 13 bases sitting between them. The CDR3 spans 13 residues. The germline V gene encodes CDR1 LGHNA and CDR2 YSLEER. The CDR3 region is CASSQQGWGGYTF. As DNA, the CDR3 is TGCGCCAGCAGCCAGCAGGGTTGGGGAGGCTACACCTTC.

Only one count was recorded for this clone. This chain connects TRBV11-2 to TRBJ1-1; the D is unclear. The CDR3 has 14 residues. Germline V lookup: CDR1 SGHAT, CDR2 FQNNGV. Trimming took 0 bases from V and 0 from J, leaving 5 bases between them. The CDR3 DNA reads as TGTGCCAGCAGCTTAGATCAACTGAACACTGAAGCTTTCTTT. Encoded protein: CASSLDQLNTEAFF.

The chain combines TRBV28 with TRBJ2-7; D gene unclear. Looked up from germline, CDR1 is MDHEN and CDR2 is SYDVKM. The CDR3 loop spans 13 amino acids. V lost 5 bases, J lost 6 bases, and 14 bases lay in between. The CDR3: CASSRTPTCEQYF. The CDR3 DNA is TGTGCCAGCAGTCGGACGCCAACCTGCGAGCAGTACTTC.

The V call is TRBV19, the J call TRBJ1-5; TRBD1 matches 7 bases. CDR3 length: 15 amino acids. Germline V gene data show CDR1 as LNHDA and CDR2 as SQIVND (reference sequence). V gave up 6 bases and J gave up 6 bases; unmatched junction bases: 11. The CDR3 loop reads CASRNTGEGGQPQHF. The CDR3 nucleotides are TGTGCCAGTAGAAACACAGGGGAAGGTGGTCAGCCCCAGCATTTT.

This chain joins TRBV10-2 and TRBJ1-3, with D maybe TRBD1 (5 bases). V gave up 4 bases and J gave up 4 bases, with 8 bases separating them. The CDR3 has 13 residues. CDR1 is WSHSY, CDR2 SAAADI, per germline. CDR3 in amino acids: CASSGTLGNTIYF. CDR3 sequence (DNA): TGCGCCAGCAGTGGGACACTCGGAAACACCATATATTTT.

V gene TRBV7-2 combines with J gene TRBJ2-2, with D hard to call. The CDR3 has 12 amino acids. In germline, CDR1 is SGHTA, CDR2 FQGNSA. V lost 3 bases and J 3 bases, leaving 2 bases between the germline ends. The DNA for the CDR3 is TGTGCCAGCAGCTTTTACACCGGGGAGCTGTTTTTT. Translated, it gives CASSFYTGELFF.

The rearrangement joins TRBV2 to TRBJ2-1; no clear D. CDR1 and CDR2 (germline): SNHLY, FYNNEI. The V end lost 6 bases, the J end lost 3 bases, and 3 bases lay between the germline ends. The CDR3 spans 11 residues. The CDR3 sequence: CASSYYNEQFF. For the CDR3, the DNA is TGTGCCAGCAGCTACTACAATGAGCAGTTCTTC.

This chain links TRBV11-3 with TRBJ2-1; D may be TRBD2 (6 bases). Trimming pared 1 base from V and 3 bases from J, leaving 13 bases between. CDR1 SGHNT and CDR2 YENEEA come from the germline V gene. This CDR3 has 16 residues. CDR3 residues: CASSLASGVVYNEQFF. The DNA for the CDR3 is TGTGCCAGCAGCTTAGCATCGGGAGTCGTCTACAATGAGCAGTTCTTC.

This chain links TRBV7-9 with TRBJ2-3; unclear D gene. This CDR3 spans 12 amino acids. CDR1 is SEHNR and CDR2 is FQNEAQ in the germline V gene (reference sequence). The V end lost 5 bases, the J end lost 4 bases, and 7 bases lay between the germline ends. The CDR3: CASSPVADTQYF. CDR3 nucleotides: TGTGCCAGCAGCCCGGTCGCAGATACGCAGTATTTT.

The J gene is TRBJ2-1, the V gene TRBV5-4, with TRBD2 matching 13 bases. Germline-derived CDR1 and CDR2 are SGHNT and YYREEE (reference sequence). J gave up 4 bases and V 0 bases, and 13 bases lay outside the gene matches. The CDR3 has 20 residues. The CDR3, as DNA: TGTGCCAGCAGCTTGGGGGCTCTGGTGACTAGCGGGAGGCCTTACAATGAGCAGTTCTTC. Its protein product is CASSLGALVTSGRPYNEQFF.

This clone was counted only a few times. The chain has TRBV6-5 and TRBJ2-5; 7 bases fit TRBD2. The CDR3 has 15 residues. Germline CDR1 is MNHEY and CDR2 is SVGAGI. J was trimmed by 0 bases and V by 8 bases; bases with no gene match: 9. CDR3 sequence: CASALASGHQETQYF. CDR3 nucleotide sequence: TGTGCCAGCGCGTTGGCTAGCGGTCACCAAGAGACCCAGTACTTC.

The rearrangement uses TRBV6-2 or TRBV6-3 and TRBJ1-1; no firm D call. This CDR3 has 13 amino acids. Trimming removed 5 bases at V and 4 bases at J, with 11 bases between. Germline loops: CDR1 MNHEY, CDR2 SVGEGT. In nucleotides, the CDR3 is TGTGCCAGCAGTCCGCTCCGCGGCACTGAAGCTTTCTTT. Encoded protein: CASSPLRGTEAFF.

The V call is TRBV6-1, the J call TRBJ2-5; the D call may be TRBD1 or TRBD2 (6 bases each). Trimming stripped 3 bases from V and 7 bases from J, with 12 bases between. Germline loops: CDR1 MNHNS, CDR2 SASEGT. This CDR3 comprises 13 residues. CDR3 nucleotide sequence: TGTGCCAGCAGTGAGGGGGGCGAGAGGACCCAGTACTTC. Amino acid sequence: CASSEGGERTQYF.

V usage is TRBV7-9 and J usage is TRBJ1-5, with 7 bases matching TRBD1. V dropped 3 bases and J dropped 4; count of bases not matched to a gene: 6. The CDR3 is made up of 15 amino acids. CDR1 SEHNR and CDR2 FQNEAQ come from the germline V gene (reference sequence). The CDR3 region has the DNA TGTGCCAGCAGCTTTGGGGACAGCCGGAATCAGCCCCAGCATTTT. The encoded protein is CASSFGDSRNQPQHF. Full variable domain (outside the CDR3, taken from reference TRBV7-9 and TRBJ1-5): DTGVSQNPRHKITKRGQNVTFRCDPISEHNRLYWYRQTLGQGPEFLTYFQNEAQLEKSRLLSDRFSAERPKGSFSTLEIQRTEQGDSAMYLCASSFGDSRNQPQHFGDGTRLSIL.

The rearrangement links TRBV5-5 to TRBJ1-5; 7 bases are a match to TRBD1. Germline loops: CDR1 SGHKS, CDR2 YYEKEE (reference sequence). This CDR3 has 16 amino acids. With V trimmed by 3 bases and J by 3 bases, 9 bases remained unmatched. CDR3 coding DNA: TGTGCCAGCAGCTCGACCTATGGGACAGACAATCAGCCCCAGCATTTT. Encoded protein: CASSSTYGTDNQPQHF.

The chain couples TRBV7-9 to TRBJ2-5; 9 bases align to TRBD1. The germline V gene has CDR1 SEHNR and CDR2 FQNEAQ (reference sequence). The CDR3 totals 15 residues. V lost 5 bases to trimming and J lost 2 bases; unmatched junction nucleotides: 6. The CDR3 protein is CASSRRDREQETQYF. The CDR3, as DNA: TGTGCCAGCAGCCGCAGGGACAGGGAGCAAGAGACCCAGTACTTC.

The CDR3 reads CASNLLSSYEQYF. Here the CDR3 DNA reads TGTGCCAGTAACTTACTAAGCTCCTACGAGCAGTACTTC. This chain joins TRBV2 and TRBJ2-7; no firm D call. CDR1 and CDR2 from the germline V gene are SNHLY and FYNNEI. Trimming removed 9 bases at V and 0 bases at J, with 12 bases between. This CDR3 has 13 residues.

The rearrangement uses TRBV24-1 and TRBJ2-1; TRBD2 agrees at 14 bases. J was trimmed by 8 bases and V by 0 bases; bases with no gene match: 5. The CDR3 loop spans 17 amino acids. Looked up from germline, CDR1 is KGHDR and CDR2 is SFDVKD. This chain's CDR3 is CATSDLGGTSGSDEQFF. In nucleotides, the CDR3 is TGTGCCACCAGTGATTTGGGGGGGACTAGCGGGAGCGATGAGCAGTTCTTC.

This clone has just a few counts. V is TRBV7-9 and J is TRBJ1-2, with D unclear. Germline assignment: CDR1 SEHNR and CDR2 FQNEAQ (reference sequence). The CDR3 extends over 13 amino acids. V was clipped by 1 base and J by 6 bases, with 9 bases between them. The CDR3 protein is CASSLVEYDGYTF. CDR3 bases: TGTGCCAGCAGCTTAGTGGAATATGATGGCTACACCTTC.

V is TRBV24-1 and J is TRBJ2-1; the D is unclear. Trimming took 9 bases from V and 0 from J, leaving 14 bases between them. The CDR3 covers 15 residues. The germline CDR1 and CDR2 sequences are KGHDR and SFDVKD. CDR3 sequence (DNA): TGTGCCACCTCTGAGGCGGCCTTCTCCTACAATGAGCAGTTCTTC. Translated: CATSEAAFSYNEQFF.

The chain is built from TRBV7-9 and TRBJ2-5; 9 nucleotides agree with TRBD1. After removal of 2 bases from V and 3 bases from J, the junction contained 1 base not matched to a gene. Germline CDR1 and CDR2: SEHNR and FQNEAQ (reference sequence). The CDR3 length is 14 residues. The CDR3 nucleotides read TGTGCCAGCAGCTTACGACAGGGGGAAGAGACCCAGTACTTC. Its protein is CASSLRQGEETQYF.

The rearrangement links TRBV6-6 to TRBJ1-2; 8 positions match TRBD1. Germline V CDR1 and CDR2: MNHNY, SVGAGI (reference sequence). V trimming: 6 bases; J trimming: 4 bases; junction bases outside the gene matches: 4. The CDR3 spans 13 residues. The CDR3 is CASSPGTGYGYTF. The DNA of the CDR3 is TGTGCCAGCAGCCCCGGGACAGGCTATGGCTACACCTTC.

The V gene is TRBV19, the J gene TRBJ2-1, with D uncertain. The CDR3 length is 15 residues. In germline, CDR1 is LNHDA, CDR2 SQIVND (reference sequence). V lost 5 bases and J lost 7, with 18 bases in between. CDR3 DNA: TGTGCCAGTAGTTCTTTCTACGGACGGCCGAATGAGCAGTTCTTC. Its translation is CASSSFYGRPNEQFF.

The rearrangement uses TRBV9 and TRBJ2-3; 8 nucleotides align to TRBD2. V gave up 1 base and J gave up 2 bases; unmatched junction bases: 6. The CDR3 consists of 16 residues. Germline loops: CDR1 SGDLS, CDR2 YYNGEE. CDR3 sequence: CASSVRGGRTTDTQYF. The DNA of the CDR3 is TGTGCCAGCAGCGTAAGAGGCGGGAGGACCACAGATACGCAGTATTTT. The whole variable domain, remainder taken from reference TRBV9 and TRBJ2-3, is DSGVTQTPKHLITATGQRVTLRCSPRSGDLSVYWYQQSLDQGLQFLIQYYNGEERAKGNILERFSAQQFPDLHSELNLSSLELGDSALYFCASSVRGGRTTDTQYFGPGTRLTVL.

This sequence joins TRBV5-1 and TRBJ1-5; D gene ambiguous. The CDR3 is 15 amino acids. V dropped 3 bases and J dropped 4 bases, with 14 bases sitting between them. Germline values: CDR1 SGHRS, CDR2 YFSETQ. The DNA of the CDR3 is TGCGCCAGCAGCTCCGGACTCGACGAAAATCAGCCCCAGCATTTT. Translating it yields CASSSGLDENQPQHF. Filled out from reference TRBV5-1 and TRBJ1-5, the complete variable domain reads KAGVTQTPRYLIKTRGQQVTLSCSPISGHRSVSWYQQTPGQGLQFLFEYFSETQRNKGNFPGRFSGRQFSNSRSEMNVSTLELGDSALYLCASSSGLDENQPQHFGDGTRLSIL.